The clone carrying this T cell receptor (beta chain) was found once. TCRdb's copy holds only in-frame clones and misses some; the assay was immunoSEQ multiplex PCR. The profile shows roughly 100,000 clones, about 90% of them singletons. This sample was taken from a study of blood T cell repertoires in COVID-19. Study-wide context: T cells, B-cell-depleted T cells, or PBMCs provided the cDNA or gDNA that served as material.

The source material was peripheral blood. This sequence was found in a man aged 50 to 59 with active COVID-19.

Here the CDR3 DNA reads TGTGCCAGCAGCTCTGGGAGCGGGGGCGGGGATACGCAGTATTTT. This translates into CASSSGSGGGDTQYF. V gene TRBV7-3 combines with J gene TRBJ2-3, with 8 bases aligning to TRBD2. Germline CDR1 SGHTA, CDR2 FQGTGA. The CDR3 is 15 amino acids. The ends lost 4 bases at V and 6 bases at J; junction bases unmatched: 9. Full variable domain (rest looked up from reference TRBV7-3 and TRBJ2-3): GAGVSQTPSNKVTEKGKYVELRCDPISGHTALYWYRQSLGQGPEFLIYFQGTGAADDSGLPNDRFFAVRPEGSVSTLKIQRTERGDSAVYLCASSSGSGGGDTQYFGPGTRLTVL.